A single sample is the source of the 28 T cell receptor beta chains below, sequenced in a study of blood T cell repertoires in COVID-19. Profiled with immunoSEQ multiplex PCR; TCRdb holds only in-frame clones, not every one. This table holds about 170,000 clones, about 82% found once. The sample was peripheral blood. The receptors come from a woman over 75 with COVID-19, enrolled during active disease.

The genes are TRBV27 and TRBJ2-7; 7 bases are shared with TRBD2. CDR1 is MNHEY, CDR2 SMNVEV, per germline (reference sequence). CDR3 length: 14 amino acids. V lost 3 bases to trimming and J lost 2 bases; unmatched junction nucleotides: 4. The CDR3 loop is CASSLVAGAYEQYF. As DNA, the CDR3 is TGTGCCAGCAGTTTGGTTGCGGGGGCCTACGAGCAGTACTTC.

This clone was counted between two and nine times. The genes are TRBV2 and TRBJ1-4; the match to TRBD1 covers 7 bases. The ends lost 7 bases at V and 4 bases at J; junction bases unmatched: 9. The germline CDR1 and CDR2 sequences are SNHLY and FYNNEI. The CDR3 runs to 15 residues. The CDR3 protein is CASTITGDSNEKLFF. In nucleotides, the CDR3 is TGTGCCAGCACTATAACCGGGGACAGTAATGAAAAACTGTTTTTT.

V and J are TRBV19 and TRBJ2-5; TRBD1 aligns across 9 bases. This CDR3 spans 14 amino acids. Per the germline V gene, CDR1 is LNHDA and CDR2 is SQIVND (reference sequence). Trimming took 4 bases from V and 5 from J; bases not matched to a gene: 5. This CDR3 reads CASSTSTGGETQYF. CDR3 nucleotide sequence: TGTGCCAGTAGTACCTCGACAGGGGGTGAGACCCAGTACTTC.

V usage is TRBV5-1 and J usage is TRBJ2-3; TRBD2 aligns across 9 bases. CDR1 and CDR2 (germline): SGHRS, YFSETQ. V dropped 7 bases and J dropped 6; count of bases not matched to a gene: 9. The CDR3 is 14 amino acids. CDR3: CASRRGGAWDTQYF. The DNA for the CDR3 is TGCGCCAGCCGCCGCGGGGGGGCTTGGGATACGCAGTATTTT.

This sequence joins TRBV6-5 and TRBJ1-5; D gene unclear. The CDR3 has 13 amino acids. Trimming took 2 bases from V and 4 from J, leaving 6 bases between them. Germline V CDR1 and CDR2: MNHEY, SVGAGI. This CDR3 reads CASSYDQNQPQHF. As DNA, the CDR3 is TGTGCCAGCAGTTACGATCAGAATCAGCCCCAGCATTTT.

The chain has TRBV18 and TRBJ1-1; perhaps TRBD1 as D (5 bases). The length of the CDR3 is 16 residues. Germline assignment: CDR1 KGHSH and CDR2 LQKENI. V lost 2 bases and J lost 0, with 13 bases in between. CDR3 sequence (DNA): TGTGCCAGCTCACCAGAACAGGTACTCATGAACACTGAAGCTTTCTTT. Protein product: CASSPEQVLMNTEAFF.

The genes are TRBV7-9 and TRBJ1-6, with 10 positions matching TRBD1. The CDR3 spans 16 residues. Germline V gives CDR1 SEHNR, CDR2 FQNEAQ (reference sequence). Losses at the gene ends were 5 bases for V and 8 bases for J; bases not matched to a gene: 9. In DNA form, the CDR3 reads TGTGCCAGCAGCCCGGGCCCCGGGACAGGGGATTCACCCCTCCACTTT. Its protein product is CASSPGPGTGDSPLHF.

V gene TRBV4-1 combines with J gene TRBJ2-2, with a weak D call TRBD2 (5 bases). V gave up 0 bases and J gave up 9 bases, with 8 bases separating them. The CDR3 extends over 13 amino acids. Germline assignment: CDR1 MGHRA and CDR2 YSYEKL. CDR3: CASSQDEGRELFF. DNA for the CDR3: TGCGCCAGCAGCCAAGATGAGGGTCGGGAGCTGTTTTTT.

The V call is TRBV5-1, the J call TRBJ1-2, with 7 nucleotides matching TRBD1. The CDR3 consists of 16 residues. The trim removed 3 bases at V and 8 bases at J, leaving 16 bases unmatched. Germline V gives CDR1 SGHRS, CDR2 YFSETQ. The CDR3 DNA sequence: TGCGCCAGCAGCTCTGCTATCCCAGGACAGGCGGACGGCTACACCTTC. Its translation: CASSSAIPGQADGYTF.

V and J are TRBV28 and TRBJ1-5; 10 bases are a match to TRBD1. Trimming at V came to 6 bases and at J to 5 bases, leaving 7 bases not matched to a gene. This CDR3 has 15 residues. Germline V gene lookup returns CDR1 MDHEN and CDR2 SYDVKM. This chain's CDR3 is CASSRQGASDQPQHF. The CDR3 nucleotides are TGTGCCAGCAGCCGACAGGGGGCATCAGATCAGCCCCAGCATTTT.

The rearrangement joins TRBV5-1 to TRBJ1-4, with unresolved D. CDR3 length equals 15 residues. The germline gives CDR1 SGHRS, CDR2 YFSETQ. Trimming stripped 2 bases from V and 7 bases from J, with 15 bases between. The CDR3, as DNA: TGCGCCAGCAGCTTTGGTACTCCACGCGGTGAAAAACTGTTTTTT. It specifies CASSFGTPRGEKLFF.

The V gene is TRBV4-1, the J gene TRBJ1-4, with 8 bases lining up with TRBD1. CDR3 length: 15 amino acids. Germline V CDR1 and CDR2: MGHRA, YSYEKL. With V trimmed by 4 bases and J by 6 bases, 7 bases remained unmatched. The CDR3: CASSPTGQGDEKLFF. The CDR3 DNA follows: TGCGCCAGCAGCCCCACCGGACAGGGAGATGAAAAACTGTTTTTT.

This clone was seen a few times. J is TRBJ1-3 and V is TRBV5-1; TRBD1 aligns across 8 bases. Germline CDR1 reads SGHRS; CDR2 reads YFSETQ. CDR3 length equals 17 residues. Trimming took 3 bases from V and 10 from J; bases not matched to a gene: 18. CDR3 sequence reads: CASSSANDRGNRRTIYF. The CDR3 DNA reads TGCGCCAGCAGCTCAGCTAATGACAGGGGAAACAGGAGGACCATATATTTT.

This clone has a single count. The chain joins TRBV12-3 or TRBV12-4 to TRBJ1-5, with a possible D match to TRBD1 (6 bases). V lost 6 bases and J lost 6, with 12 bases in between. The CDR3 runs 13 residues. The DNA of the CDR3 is TGTGCCAGCAGACTGGGGGCCGGTCAGCCCCAGCATTTT. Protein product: CASRLGAGQPQHF.

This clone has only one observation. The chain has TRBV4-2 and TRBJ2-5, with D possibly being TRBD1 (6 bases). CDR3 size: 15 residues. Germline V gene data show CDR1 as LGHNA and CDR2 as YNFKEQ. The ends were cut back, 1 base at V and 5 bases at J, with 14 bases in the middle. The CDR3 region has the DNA TGTGCCAGCAGCCAAGGCCAGGGGTCAGGTGAGACCCAGTACTTC. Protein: CASSQGQGSGETQYF.

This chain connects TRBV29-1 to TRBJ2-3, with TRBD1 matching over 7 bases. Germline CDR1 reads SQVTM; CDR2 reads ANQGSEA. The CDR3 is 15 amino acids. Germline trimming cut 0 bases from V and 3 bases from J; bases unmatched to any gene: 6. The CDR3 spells CSVEDVGGRTDTQYF. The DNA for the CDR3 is TGCAGCGTTGAAGACGTAGGGGGCCGGACAGATACGCAGTATTTT.

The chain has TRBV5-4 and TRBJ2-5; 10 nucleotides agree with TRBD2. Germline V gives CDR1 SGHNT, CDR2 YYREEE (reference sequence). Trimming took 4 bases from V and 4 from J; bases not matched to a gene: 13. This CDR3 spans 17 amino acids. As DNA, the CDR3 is TGTGCCAGCAGCCCGTCATTAAGCGGGGGGGCGGGAGAGACCCAGTACTTC. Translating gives CASSPSLSGGAGETQYF.

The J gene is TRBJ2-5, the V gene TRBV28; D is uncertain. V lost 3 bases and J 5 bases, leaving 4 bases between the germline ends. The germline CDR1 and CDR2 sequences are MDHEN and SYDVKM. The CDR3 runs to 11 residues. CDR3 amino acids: CASSFYETQYF. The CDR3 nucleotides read TGTGCCAGCAGTTTCTACGAGACCCAGTACTTC.

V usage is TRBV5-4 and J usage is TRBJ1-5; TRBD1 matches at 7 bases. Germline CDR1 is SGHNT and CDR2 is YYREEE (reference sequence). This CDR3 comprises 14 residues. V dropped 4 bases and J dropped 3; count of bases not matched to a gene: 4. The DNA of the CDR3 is TGTGCCAGCAGCCTCGGACAGGACAATCAGCCCCAGCATTTT. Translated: CASSLGQDNQPQHF.

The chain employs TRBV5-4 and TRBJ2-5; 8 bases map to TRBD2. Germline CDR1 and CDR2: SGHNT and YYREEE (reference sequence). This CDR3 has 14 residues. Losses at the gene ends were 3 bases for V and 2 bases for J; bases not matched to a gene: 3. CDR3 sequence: CASSSGLAQETQYF. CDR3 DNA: TGTGCCAGCAGCTCAGGACTAGCACAAGAGACCCAGTACTTC.

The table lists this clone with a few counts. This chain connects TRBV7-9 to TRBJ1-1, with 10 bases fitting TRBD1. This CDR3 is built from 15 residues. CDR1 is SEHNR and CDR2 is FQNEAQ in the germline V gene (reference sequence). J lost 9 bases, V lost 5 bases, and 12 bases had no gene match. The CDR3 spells CASSPAPRTGGKAFF. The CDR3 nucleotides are TGTGCCAGCAGCCCCGCCCCCCGGACAGGGGGGAAAGCTTTCTTT.

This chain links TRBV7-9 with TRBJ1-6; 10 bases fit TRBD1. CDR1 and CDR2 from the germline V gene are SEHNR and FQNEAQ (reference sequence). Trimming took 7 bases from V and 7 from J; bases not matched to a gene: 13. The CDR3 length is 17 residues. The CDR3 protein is CASTPGQGQGRNSPLHF. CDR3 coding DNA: TGTGCCAGCACCCCCGGCCAGGGACAGGGGAGGAATTCACCCCTCCACTTT.

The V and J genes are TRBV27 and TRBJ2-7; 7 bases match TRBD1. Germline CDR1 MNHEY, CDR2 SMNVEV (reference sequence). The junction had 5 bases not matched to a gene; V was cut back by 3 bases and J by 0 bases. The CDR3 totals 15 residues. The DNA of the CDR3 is TGTGCCAGCAGTTTTTGGGACAGATACTCCTACGAGCAGTACTTC. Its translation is CASSFWDRYSYEQYF.

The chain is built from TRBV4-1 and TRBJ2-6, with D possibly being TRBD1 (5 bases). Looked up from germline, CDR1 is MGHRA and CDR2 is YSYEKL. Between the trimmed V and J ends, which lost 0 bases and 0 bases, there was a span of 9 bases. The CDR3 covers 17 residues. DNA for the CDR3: TGCGCCAGCAGCCAAGATTATGACAGCTCTGGGGCCAACGTCCTGACTTTC. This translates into CASSQDYDSSGANVLTF.

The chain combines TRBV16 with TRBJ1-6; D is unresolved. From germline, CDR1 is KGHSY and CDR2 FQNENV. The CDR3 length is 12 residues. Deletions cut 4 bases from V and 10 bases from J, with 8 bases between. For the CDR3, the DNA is TGTGCCAGCAGCCCCCGGGAATCACCCCTCCACTTT. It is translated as CASSPRESPLHF.

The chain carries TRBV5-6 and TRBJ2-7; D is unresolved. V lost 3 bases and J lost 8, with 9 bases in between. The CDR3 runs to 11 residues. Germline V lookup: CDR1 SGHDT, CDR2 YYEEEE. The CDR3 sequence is CASSSRSQQYF. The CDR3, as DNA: TGTGCCAGCAGCTCTCGTAGTCAGCAGTACTTC.

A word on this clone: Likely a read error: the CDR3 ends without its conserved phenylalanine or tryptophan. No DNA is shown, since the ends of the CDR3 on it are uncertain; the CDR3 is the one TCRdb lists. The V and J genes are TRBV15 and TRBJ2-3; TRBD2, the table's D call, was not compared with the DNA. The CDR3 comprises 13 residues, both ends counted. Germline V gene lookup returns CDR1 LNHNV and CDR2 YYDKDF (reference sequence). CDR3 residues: CATSKLGDPTRNL.

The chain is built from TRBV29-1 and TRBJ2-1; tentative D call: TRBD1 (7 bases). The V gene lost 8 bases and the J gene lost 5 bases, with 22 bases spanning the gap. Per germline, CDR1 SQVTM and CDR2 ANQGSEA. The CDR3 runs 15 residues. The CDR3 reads CSSEQGSGSNNEQFF. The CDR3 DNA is TGCAGCTCTGAACAGGGGAGCGGGTCGAACAATGAGCAGTTCTTC.